Listed below are T cell receptor beta chains from one sample, sequenced in a study of blood T cell repertoires in COVID-19. Clones were sequenced by immunoSEQ multiplex PCR, and TCRdb holds only the in-frame ones, with some missing. The table lists a few hundred thousand clones, more than 75% of them singletons. The sequenced sample was peripheral blood. All receptors come from a man between 35 and 55 years old who had recovered from COVID-19. The CDR3 runs from the conserved cysteine through the conserved F or W. The D gene is left open where the match is weak. Rows give clone size only sometimes, using once, few, many, or a class for an expanded clone.

V,J,D,size,DNA,CDR3
TRBV2,TRBJ1-6,-,-,TGTGCCAGCAGGGAGGACCCCTCCTATAATTCACCCCTCCACTTT,CASREDPSYNSPLHF
TRBV27,TRBJ2-5,-,-,TGTGCCAGCAGTTTATCGAGGCGACTAGAAGGGACCCAGTACTTC,CASSLSRRLEGTQYF
TRBV6-5,TRBJ1-4,TRBD1,-,TGTGCCAGCAGCTACTCTTCAGGGGGCAGGGAAAAACTGTTTTTT,CASSYSSGGREKLFF
TRBV29-1,TRBJ2-7,TRBD2,-,TGCAGCGTTGCCGGGGGGAGCTCCTACGAGCAGTACTTC,CSVAGGSSYEQYF
TRBV18,TRBJ2-7,TRBD2,-,TGTGCCAGCTCATCGACTAGCGGGACACCATACGAGCAGTACTTC,CASSSTSGTPYEQYF
TRBV6-5,TRBJ2-7,-,-,TGTGCCAGCAGTTACAAGGGGCTAGCGCCGGCGGGCGAGCAGTACTTC,CASSYKGLAPAGEQYF
TRBV6-5,TRBJ2-7,TRBD2,-,TGTGCCACAGGAGCGGGGGGCGGTTACGAGCAGTACTTC,CATGAGGGYEQYF
TRBV7-2,TRBJ2-5,-,few,TGTGCCAGCAGCTTTGGCGGGGAGACCCAGTACTTC,CASSFGGETQYF
TRBV18,TRBJ2-7,TRBD2,-,TGTGCCAGCTCATCGGGTGATAGCGGGCGTAGGTACGAGCAGTACTTC,CASSSGDSGRRYEQYF
TRBV4-1,TRBJ2-1,-,-,TGCGCCAGCAGCCAACTCCCCGGGAGTAGGGATGAGCAGTTCTTC,CASSQLPGSRDEQFF
TRBV18,TRBJ2-5,TRBD2,-,TGTGCCAGCTCACCAGCCGGGACTAGGAGTCAAGAGACCCAGTACTTC,CASSPAGTRSQETQYF
TRBV3-1/TRBV3-2,TRBJ2-2,TRBD2,once,TGTGCCAGCGGGACTAGCGGGGGGGCGTCCGGGGAGCTGTTTTTT,CASGTSGGASGELFF
TRBV2,TRBJ2-5,TRBD2,-,TGTGCCAGTGTTAGCGGGAGTTACCAAGAGACCCAGTACTTC,CASVSGSYQETQYF
TRBV12-3/TRBV12-4,TRBJ1-2,TRBD1,-,TGTGCCAGCAGTGTGACAGGGCACTATGGCTACACCTTC,CASSVTGHYGYTF
TRBV6-5,TRBJ1-5,TRBD1,-,TGTGCCAGCAGTTGGGACAGGGGGCGCGGCAATCAGCCCCAGCATTTT,CASSWDRGRGNQPQHF
TRBV29-1,TRBJ1-2,-,few,TGCAGGGACCGGGACGGACTATATGGCTACACCTTC,CRDRDGLYGYTF
TRBV11-2,TRBJ2-2,TRBD2,-,TGTGCCAGCAGCCCTAGGACTAGTCCTGCGGTCGGGGAGCTGTTTTTT,CASSPRTSPAVGELFF
TRBV20-1,TRBJ2-7,TRBD2,-,TGCAGTGCTAGTGGGGGGGCTAGCGGGAGTATTTACGAGCAGTACTTC,CSASGGASGSIYEQYF
TRBV7-9,TRBJ2-3,-,-,TGTGCCAGCAGCGACTCATCACACACAGATACGCAGTATTTT,CASSDSSHTDTQYF
TRBV9,TRBJ2-7,-,-,TGTGCCAGCAGCGTAACAGCGGCCTCCTACGAGCAGTACTTC,CASSVTAASYEQYF
TRBV5-4,TRBJ2-1,TRBD2,-,TGTGCCAGCACCAGGCCGGGTGCGGGGGGGTATGAGCAGTTCTTC,CASTRPGAGGYEQFF
TRBV6-5,TRBJ2-2,TRBD1,-,TGTGCCAGCAGGGGACAGGGGCCCGGGGAGCTGTTTTTT,CASRGQGPGELFF
TRBV11-2,TRBJ2-7,-,-,TGTGCCAGCAGCTTAGTCCGGGAACCGGTGAGCAAGTGGCAGTACTTC,CASSLVREPVSKWQYF
TRBV10-3,TRBJ1-2,-,-,TGTGCCATCAGTGAGGCCCCGGGGGGGGGCGTAGGCTACACCTTC,CAISEAPGGGVGYTF
TRBV5-6,TRBJ2-3,TRBD2,-,TGTGCCAGCAGCCGAACATTTAGCGGGGGGGCTGGGACAGATACGCAGTATTTT,CASSRTFSGGAGTDTQYF
TRBV11-2,TRBJ1-2,TRBD1,few,TGTGCCAGCTATCGGACAGGGGATGGCTACACCTTC,CASYRTGDGYTF